The 20 T cell receptor beta chains below all came from one sample that was sequenced in a study of blood T cell repertoires in COVID-19. The protocol was immunoSEQ multiplex PCR, while the TCRdb copy is restricted to in-frame clones and leaves out a portion. In the table there are around 260,000 clones, about 88% of which are singletons. Specimen: peripheral blood. These receptors were collected from a man aged 55 to 70 who had recovered from COVID-19.

The chain recombines TRBV5-1 with TRBJ2-1; no firm D call. CDR3 length: 13 residues. Per germline, CDR1 SGHRS and CDR2 YFSETQ. The germline V and J ends were trimmed by 0 bases and 12 bases, with 13 bases remaining between them. The CDR3 DNA is TGCGCCAGCAGCTTGGTTGGCCTAGAAGGGCAGTTCTTC. It specifies CASSLVGLEGQFF.

The V and J genes are TRBV5-1 and TRBJ2-7; 11 bases are shared with TRBD2. V shed 4 bases and J 7 bases; nucleotides not matched to a gene: 7. Germline V gene data show CDR1 as SGHRS and CDR2 as YFSETQ. The CDR3 is made up of 14 amino acids. The CDR3 protein is CASSQIAGGLEQYF. CDR3 DNA: TGCGCCAGCAGCCAAATAGCGGGGGGGCTAGAGCAGTACTTC.

The J gene is TRBJ2-5, the V gene TRBV24-1, with a possible D match to TRBD1 (6 bases). From germline, CDR1 is KGHDR and CDR2 SFDVKD. Trimming shortened V by 3 bases and J by 3 bases, and 16 bases separated the two germline ends. The CDR3 runs to 16 residues. The DNA of the CDR3 is TGTGCCACCAGTGATCCCCAGGGGCCCGGAAAAGAGACCCAGTACTTC. Protein: CATSDPQGPGKETQYF.

The rearrangement uses TRBV6-5 and TRBJ2-3, with TRBD2 matching over 9 bases. This CDR3 contains 15 residues. V lost 6 bases to trimming and J lost 2 bases; unmatched junction nucleotides: 6. CDR1 is MNHEY, CDR2 SVGAGI, per germline. CDR3 in DNA: TGTGCCAGCAGACCTAGCGGGGACCCCACAGATACGCAGTATTTT. The encoded protein is CASRPSGDPTDTQYF.

A single count supports this clone. The rearrangement links TRBV14 to TRBJ2-3, with D possibly being TRBD2 (6 bases). This CDR3 has 15 residues. Germline V gives CDR1 SGHDN, CDR2 FVKESK. V shed 1 base and J shed 3 bases, with 11 bases lying between them. CDR3 protein: CASSQAFSGTDTQYF. The CDR3 DNA reads as TGTGCCAGCAGCCAAGCCTTTAGCGGTACAGATACGCAGTATTTT.

In this sample, this clone turned up once. The chain is built from TRBV19 and TRBJ2-7; 8 nucleotides align to TRBD1. Germline CDR1 LNHDA, CDR2 SQIVND (reference sequence). Trimming removed 1 base from V and 4 bases from J; junction bases left unmatched: 6. The CDR3 length is 15 residues. The CDR3 here is CASSIVAGGAYEQYF. The CDR3 DNA is TGTGCCAGTAGTATAGTCGCAGGGGGCGCGTACGAGCAGTACTTC.

This chain uses TRBV6-5 with TRBJ2-2; D possibly corresponds to TRBD1 (6 bases). V was clipped by 8 bases and J by 3 bases, with 16 bases between them. Germline assignment: CDR1 MNHEY and CDR2 SVGAGI. There are 15 residues in the CDR3. The CDR3 here is CASLRQVKDTGELFF. The CDR3 DNA follows: TGTGCCAGCCTCCGACAGGTTAAAGACACCGGGGAGCTGTTTTTT.

This chain links TRBV6-5 with TRBJ2-7, with 8 nucleotides matching TRBD1. The CDR3 sequence is 14 residues long. Germline-derived CDR1 and CDR2 are MNHEY and SVGAGI. With V trimmed by 5 bases and J by 5 bases, 8 bases remained unmatched. The CDR3 here is CASSLTGVGHEQYF. Written as DNA, the CDR3 is TGTGCCAGCAGTCTGACAGGGGTTGGCCACGAGCAGTACTTC.

The CDR3 bases are TGTGCCAGCTCACCACTAGCGGGGCGCCCCACAGATACGCAGTATTTT. Translating gives CASSPLAGRPTDTQYF. The chain uses TRBV18 and TRBJ2-3; TRBD2 aligns across 8 bases. J gave up 2 bases and V 1 base, and 5 bases lay outside the gene matches. CDR1 is KGHSH and CDR2 is LQKENI in the germline V gene. The CDR3 loop spans 16 amino acids.

The chain couples TRBV5-1 to TRBJ1-6; TRBD1 might be the D (6 bases). Germline CDR1 SGHRS, CDR2 YFSETQ. Trimming removed 0 bases at V and 9 bases at J, with 25 bases between. The CDR3 loop spans 19 amino acids. CDR3 DNA: TGCGCCAGCAGCTTGGAGGGGGGGACCTTAGTCGGGTCAGCTTCACCCCTCCACTTT. This encodes CASSLEGGTLVGSASPLHF.

This chain links TRBV9 with TRBJ2-2; 13 bases agree with TRBD2. With V trimmed by 4 bases and J by 2 bases, 5 bases remained unmatched. Germline V gene data show CDR1 as SGDLS and CDR2 as YYNGEE. The CDR3 is 17 residues long. In nucleotides, the CDR3 is TGTGCCAGCAGCCCAAGGACTAGCGGGGGTAACACCGGGGAGCTGTTTTTT. Translating gives CASSPRTSGGNTGELFF.

V usage is TRBV5-4 and J usage is TRBJ2-7, with 11 bases lining up with TRBD1. CDR1 is SGHNT and CDR2 is YYREEE in the germline V gene (reference sequence). The CDR3 extends over 17 amino acids. V shed 2 bases, J shed 0 bases, and the junction held 7 bases outside the gene matches. The CDR3 DNA reads as TGTGCCAGCAGCTTATGGACAGGGGGCCCGAGCTCCTACGAGCAGTACTTC. The encoded protein is CASSLWTGGPSSYEQYF. The full variable domain, in which reference TRBV5-4 and TRBJ2-7 provide the parts outside the CDR3, is ETGVTQSPTHLIKTRGQQVTLRCSSQSGHNTVSWYQQALGQGPQFIFQYYREEENGRGNFPPRFSGLQFPNYSSELNVNALELDDSALYLCASSLWTGGPSSYEQYFGPGTRLTVT.

This chain uses TRBV29-1 with TRBJ1-1; 8 nucleotides line up with TRBD1. The CDR3 consists of 13 residues. Germline CDR1 reads SQVTM; CDR2 reads ANQGSEA. After removal of 7 bases from V and 1 base from J, the junction contained 5 bases not matched to a gene. CDR3 DNA sequence: TGCAGCGCTCCACAGGGGGGGAACACTGAAGCTTTCTTT. Residues: CSAPQGGNTEAFF.

This clone was observed a handful of times. The CDR3: CASSRAARRNSEKLFF. The DNA of the CDR3 is TGTGCCAGTAGTAGGGCTGCGAGACGAAATAGTGAAAAACTGTTTTTT. This chain joins TRBV19 and TRBJ1-4, with unresolved D. In germline, CDR1 is LNHDA, CDR2 SQIVND (reference sequence). This CDR3 has 16 amino acids. The V gene lost 4 bases and the J gene lost 7 bases, with 19 bases spanning the gap. Variable domain in full (rest from reference TRBV19 and TRBJ1-4): DGGITQSPKYLFRKEGQNVTLSCEQNLNHDAMYWYRQDPGQGLRLIYYSQIVNDFQKGDIAEGYSVSREKKESFPLTVTSAQKNPTAFYLCASSRAARRNSEKLFFGSGTQLSVL.

The gene calls are TRBV5-6 and TRBJ1-5; 10 bases align to TRBD1. Germline trimming cut 4 bases from V and 3 bases from J; bases unmatched to any gene: 10. Looked up from germline, CDR1 is SGHDT and CDR2 is YYEEEE. The CDR3 has 17 amino acids. The CDR3, as DNA: TGTGCCAGCAGCCCCGGGACAGGGGCTTTTGACAATCAGCCCCAGCATTTT. Its translation: CASSPGTGAFDNQPQHF.

V usage is TRBV18 and J usage is TRBJ2-5; 9 nucleotides align to TRBD1. The J segment lost 4 bases and the V segment lost 4 bases, leaving 10 bases of the junction unmatched. This CDR3 is built from 16 residues. Germline assignment: CDR1 KGHSH and CDR2 LQKENI. The CDR3 DNA is TGTGCCAGCTCACGAGCGGGACAGGGAGTTTTAGAGACCCAGTACTTC. Its protein is CASSRAGQGVLETQYF.

The J gene is TRBJ2-1, the V gene TRBV20-1; TRBD2 aligns across 7 bases. Germline CDR1 DFQATT, CDR2 SNEGSKA (reference sequence). CDR3 length: 11 residues. DNA for the CDR3: TGCAGCCGAGCGGGGCTCAATGAGCAGTTCTTC. Translation: CSRAGLNEQFF.

The V call is TRBV5-5, the J call TRBJ1-3; D is perhaps TRBD1 (6 bases). CDR3 size: 17 residues. Germline lookup yields CDR1 SGHKS and CDR2 YYEKEE (reference sequence). Trimming pared 0 bases from V and 0 bases from J, leaving 13 bases between. The DNA of the CDR3 is TGTGCCAGCAGCTTGGTACGGGACACCGACTCTGGAAACACCATATATTTT. As protein: CASSLVRDTDSGNTIYF.

The J gene is TRBJ1-2, the V gene TRBV9; D remains ambiguous. V was pared by 0 bases and J by 1 base, with 10 bases between. This CDR3 contains 15 residues. Germline-derived CDR1 and CDR2 are SGDLS and YYNGEE. The CDR3: CASSVAHGGNYGYTF. CDR3 sequence (DNA): TGTGCCAGCAGCGTAGCCCACGGAGGTAACTATGGCTACACCTTC.

This chain links TRBV5-4 with TRBJ2-2; TRBD1 might be the D (5 bases). The CDR3 is made up of 14 amino acids. Germline V gene sequence: CDR1 SGHNT, CDR2 YYREEE (reference sequence). The V end was cut by 0 bases, the J end by 7 bases, with 10 bases between. The CDR3 nucleotides are TGTGCCAGCAGCTTGGTAGGGGCAGGCGGGGAGCTGTTTTTT. Amino acids: CASSLVGAGGELFF.